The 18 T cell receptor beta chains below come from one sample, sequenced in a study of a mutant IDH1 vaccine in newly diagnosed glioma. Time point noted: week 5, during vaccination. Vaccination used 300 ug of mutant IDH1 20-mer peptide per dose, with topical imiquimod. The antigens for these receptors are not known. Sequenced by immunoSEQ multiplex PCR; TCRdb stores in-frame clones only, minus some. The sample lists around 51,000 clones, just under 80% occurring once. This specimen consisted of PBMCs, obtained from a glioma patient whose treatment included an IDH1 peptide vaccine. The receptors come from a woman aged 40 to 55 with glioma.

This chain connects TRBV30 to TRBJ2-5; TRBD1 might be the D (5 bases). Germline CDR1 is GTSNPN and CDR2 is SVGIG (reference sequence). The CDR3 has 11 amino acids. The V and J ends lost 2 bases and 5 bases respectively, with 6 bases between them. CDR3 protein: CAWSPGETQYF. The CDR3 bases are TGTGCCTGGAGTCCAGGGGAGACCCAGTACTTC. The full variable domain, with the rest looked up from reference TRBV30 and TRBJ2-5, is SQTIHQWPATLVQPVGSPLSLECTVEGTSNPNLYWYRQAAGRGLQLLFYSVGIGQISSEVPQNLSASRPQDRQFILSSKKLLLSDSGFYLCAWSPGETQYFGPGTRLLVL.

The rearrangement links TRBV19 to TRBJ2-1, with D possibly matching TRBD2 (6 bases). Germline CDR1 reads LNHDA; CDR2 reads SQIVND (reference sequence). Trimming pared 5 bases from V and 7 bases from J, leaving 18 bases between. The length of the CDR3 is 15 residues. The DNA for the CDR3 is TGTGCCAGTAGTCCGGGACTTAGCCGGGCAAATGAGCAGTTCTTC. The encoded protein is CASSPGLSRANEQFF.

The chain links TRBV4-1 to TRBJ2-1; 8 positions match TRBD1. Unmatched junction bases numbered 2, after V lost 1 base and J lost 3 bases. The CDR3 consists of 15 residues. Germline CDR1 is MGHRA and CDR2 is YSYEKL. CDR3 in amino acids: CASSQGDRRYNEQFF. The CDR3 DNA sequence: TGCGCCAGCAGCCAAGGGGACAGGCGCTACAATGAGCAGTTCTTC.

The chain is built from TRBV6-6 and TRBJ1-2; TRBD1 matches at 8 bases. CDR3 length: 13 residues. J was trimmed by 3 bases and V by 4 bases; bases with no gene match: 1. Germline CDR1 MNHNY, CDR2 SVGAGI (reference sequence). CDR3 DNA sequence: TGTGCCAGCAGTTCGACAGGGGACTATGGCTACACCTTC. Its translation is CASSSTGDYGYTF.

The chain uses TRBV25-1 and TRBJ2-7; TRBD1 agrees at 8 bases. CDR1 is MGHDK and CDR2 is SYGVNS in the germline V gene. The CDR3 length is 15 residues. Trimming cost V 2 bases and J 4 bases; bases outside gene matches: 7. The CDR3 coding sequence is TGTGCCAGCAGTGAAGGCAGGGGGCGAGGTTACGAGCAGTACTTC. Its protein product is CASSEGRGRGYEQYF.

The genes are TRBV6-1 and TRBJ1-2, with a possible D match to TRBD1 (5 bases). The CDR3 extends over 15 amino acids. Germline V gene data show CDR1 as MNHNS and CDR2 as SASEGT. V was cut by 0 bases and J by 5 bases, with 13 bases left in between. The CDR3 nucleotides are TGTGCCAGCAGTGAAGCGTGGGGGGAGCGGTATGGCTACACCTTC. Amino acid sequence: CASSEAWGERYGYTF.

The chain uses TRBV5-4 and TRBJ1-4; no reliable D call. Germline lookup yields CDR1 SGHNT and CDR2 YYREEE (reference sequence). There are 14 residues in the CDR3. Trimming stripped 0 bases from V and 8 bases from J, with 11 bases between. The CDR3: CASSLVPVGEKLFF. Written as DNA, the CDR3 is TGTGCCAGCAGCTTGGTGCCGGTGGGAGAAAAACTGTTTTTT.

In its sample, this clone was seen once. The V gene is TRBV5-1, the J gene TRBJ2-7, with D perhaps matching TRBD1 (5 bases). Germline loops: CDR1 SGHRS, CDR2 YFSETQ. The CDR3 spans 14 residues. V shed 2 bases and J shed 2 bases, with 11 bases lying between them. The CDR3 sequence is CASSFLDRAYEQYF. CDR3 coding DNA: TGCGCCAGCAGCTTCCTCGACAGAGCCTACGAGCAGTACTTC.

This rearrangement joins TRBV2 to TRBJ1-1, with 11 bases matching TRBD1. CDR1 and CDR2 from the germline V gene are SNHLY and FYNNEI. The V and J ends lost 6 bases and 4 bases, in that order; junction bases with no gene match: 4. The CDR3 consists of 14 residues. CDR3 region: CASRDRGRGTEAFF. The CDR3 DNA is TGTGCCAGCAGGGACAGGGGGCGAGGCACTGAAGCTTTCTTT.

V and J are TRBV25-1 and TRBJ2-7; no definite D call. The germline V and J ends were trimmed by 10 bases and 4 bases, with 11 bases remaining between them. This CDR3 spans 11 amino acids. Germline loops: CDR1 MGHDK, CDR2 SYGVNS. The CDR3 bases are TGTGCCACCTGTCTAGGATACGAGCAGTACTTC. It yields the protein CATCLGYEQYF.

The CDR3 region is CASSSLPGLAGGTDTQYF. The DNA of the CDR3 is TGTGCCAGCAGTTCCCTACCGGGACTAGCGGGGGGGACAGATACGCAGTATTTT. The chain is built from TRBV2 and TRBJ2-3; 16 bases agree with TRBD2. CDR3 length equals 18 residues. V lost 5 bases to trimming and J lost 3 bases; unmatched junction nucleotides: 8. The germline V gene has CDR1 SNHLY and CDR2 FYNNEI.

The CDR3: CASNRDLRADTQYF. CDR3 coding DNA: TGTGCCAGCAACCGGGACCTAAGGGCAGATACGCAGTATTTT. The chain carries TRBV19 and TRBJ2-3, with D tentatively TRBD1 or TRBD2 (5 bases each). CDR3 length: 14 residues. Trimming removed 9 bases from V and 4 bases from J, with 17 bases in between. Per the germline V gene, CDR1 is LNHDA and CDR2 is SQIVND (reference sequence). The full variable domain, with the rest looked up from reference TRBV19 and TRBJ2-3, is DGGITQSPKYLFRKEGQNVTLSCEQNLNHDAMYWYRQDPGQGLRLIYYSQIVNDFQKGDIAEGYSVSREKKESFPLTVTSAQKNPTAFYLCASNRDLRADTQYFGPGTRLTVL.

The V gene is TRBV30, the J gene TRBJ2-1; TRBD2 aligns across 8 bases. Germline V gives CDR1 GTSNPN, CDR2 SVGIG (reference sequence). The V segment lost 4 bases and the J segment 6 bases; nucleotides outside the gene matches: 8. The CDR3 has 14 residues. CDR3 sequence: CAWKRLAGSNEQFF. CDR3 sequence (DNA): TGTGCCTGGAAACGGCTAGCGGGCTCCAATGAGCAGTTCTTC.

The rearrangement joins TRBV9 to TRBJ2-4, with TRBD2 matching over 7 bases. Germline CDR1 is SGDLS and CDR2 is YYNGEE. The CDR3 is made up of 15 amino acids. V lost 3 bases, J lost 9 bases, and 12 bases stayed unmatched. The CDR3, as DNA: TGTGCCAGCAGCGCCACGACTAGCTCAGGAGGCATTCAGTACTTC. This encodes CASSATTSSGGIQYF.

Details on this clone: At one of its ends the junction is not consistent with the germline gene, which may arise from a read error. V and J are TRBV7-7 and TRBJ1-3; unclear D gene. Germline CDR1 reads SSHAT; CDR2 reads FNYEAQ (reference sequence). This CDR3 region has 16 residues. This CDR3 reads CASSSGPPINGNTIYF. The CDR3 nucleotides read TGTGCTAGCAGCTCCGGCCCGCCAATTAACGGAAACACCATATATTTT. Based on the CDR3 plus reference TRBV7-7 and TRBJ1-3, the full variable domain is GAGVSQSPRYKVTKRGQDVTLRCDPISSHATLYWYQQALGQGPEFLTYFNYEAQPDKSGLPSDRFSAERPEGSISTLTIQRTEQRDSAMYRCASSSGPPINGNTIYFGEGSWLTVV.

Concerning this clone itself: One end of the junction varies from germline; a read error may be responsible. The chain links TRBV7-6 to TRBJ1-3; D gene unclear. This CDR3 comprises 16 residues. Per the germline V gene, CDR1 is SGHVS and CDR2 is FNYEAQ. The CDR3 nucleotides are TGTGCCAGCCGCTTGGGTAGAACCAGCTCTGGAAACACCATATATTTT. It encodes CASRLGRTSSGNTIYF.

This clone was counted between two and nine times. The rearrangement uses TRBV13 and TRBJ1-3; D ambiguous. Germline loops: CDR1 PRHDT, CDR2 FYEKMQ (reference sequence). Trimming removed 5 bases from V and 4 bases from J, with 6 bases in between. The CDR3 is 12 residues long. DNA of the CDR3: TGTGCCAGCAGCAAGGGCGGAAACACCATATATTTT. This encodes CASSKGGNTIYF. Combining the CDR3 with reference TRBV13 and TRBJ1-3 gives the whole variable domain AAGVIQSPRHLIKEKRETATLKCYPIPRHDTVYWYQQGPGQDPQFLISFYEKMQSDKGSIPDRFSAQQFSDYHSELNMSSLELGDSALYFCASSKGGNTIYFGEGSWLTVV.

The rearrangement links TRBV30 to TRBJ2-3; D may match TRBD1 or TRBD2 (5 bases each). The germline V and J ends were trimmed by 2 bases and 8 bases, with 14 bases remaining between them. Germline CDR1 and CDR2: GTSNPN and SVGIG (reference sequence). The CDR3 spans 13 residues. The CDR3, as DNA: TGTGCCTGGAGTCCGGGGCCCCCCGGTACGCAGTATTTT. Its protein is CAWSPGPPGTQYF. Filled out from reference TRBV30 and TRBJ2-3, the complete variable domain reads SQTIHQWPATLVQPVGSPLSLECTVEGTSNPNLYWYRQAAGRGLQLLFYSVGIGQISSEVPQNLSASRPQDRQFILSSKKLLLSDSGFYLCAWSPGPPGTQYFGPGTRLTVL.